Below, 5 T cell receptor beta chains from the same sample are listed, as sequenced in a study of blood T cell repertoires in COVID-19. Libraries were prepared by immunoSEQ multiplex PCR; TCRdb keeps only in-frame clonotypes and omits some of them. The sample lists 250,000 to 300,000 clones, roughly 86% occurring once. Sequences were obtained from peripheral blood. These receptors came from a man younger than 35 with active or convalescent COVID-19.

J is TRBJ1-1 and V is TRBV15; the D is unclear. The CDR3 is 12 residues long. V lost 4 bases to trimming and J lost 1 base, with 4 bases between them. Germline lookup yields CDR1 LNHNV and CDR2 YYDKDF (reference sequence). CDR3 nucleotide sequence: TGTGCCACCAGCACTACGAACACTGAAGCTTTCTTT. Translation: CATSTTNTEAFF. The full variable domain, in which reference TRBV15 and TRBJ1-1 provide the parts outside the CDR3, is DAMVIQNPRYQVTQFGKPVTLSCSQTLNHNVMYWYQQKSSQAPKLLFHYYDKDFNNEADTPDNFQSRRPNTSFCFLDIRSPGLGDTAMYLCATSTTNTEAFFGQGTRLTVV.

In DNA, the CDR3 is TGTGCCAGCATTATGAGGAACACTGAAGCTTTCTTT. This sequence encodes CASIMRNTEAFF. This sequence joins TRBV6-5 and TRBJ1-1; D call uncertain. V was cut by 7 bases and J by 1 base, with 7 bases left in between. Germline lookup yields CDR1 MNHEY and CDR2 SVGAGI. There are 12 residues in the CDR3.

This chain connects TRBV24-1 to TRBJ2-3; the D gene is possibly TRBD2 (5 bases). Trimming removed 4 bases from V and 4 bases from J, with 11 bases in between. Germline values: CDR1 KGHDR, CDR2 SFDVKD. This CDR3 region has 14 residues. The CDR3 region has the DNA TGTGCCACCAGTGACCCGGCGGAGGCAGATACGCAGTATTTT. It encodes CATSDPAEADTQYF.

The V call is TRBV6-5, the J call TRBJ2-3; D is perhaps TRBD1 (6 bases). This CDR3 spans 14 amino acids. The V end lost 7 bases, the J end lost 0 bases, and 11 bases lay between the germline ends. The V gene's germline CDR1 is MNHEY and CDR2 SVGAGI. CDR3 residues: CASKGQFSTDTQYF. The CDR3 DNA sequence: TGTGCCAGCAAAGGACAGTTCAGCACAGATACGCAGTATTTT.

This clone was seen a single time. The J gene is TRBJ2-5, the V gene TRBV19; D possibly corresponds to TRBD2 (6 bases). The germline V gene encodes CDR1 LNHDA and CDR2 SQIVND (reference sequence). V was clipped by 4 bases and J by 1 base, with 13 bases between them. The CDR3 totals 15 residues. The CDR3 DNA follows: TGTGCCAGTAGTAATTATCGGGACTCCCAAGAGACCCAGTACTTC. It codes for CASSNYRDSQETQYF.